The 30 T cell receptor beta chains reported below all come from one sample, sequenced in a study of blood T cell repertoires in COVID-19. Measured with immunoSEQ multiplex PCR; TCRdb has only the in-frame clones, and not every one. Of roughly 66,000 clones in the sample, 82% were seen once. Sequenced input: peripheral blood. The receptors were gathered from a man aged 55 to 70 with acute or convalescent COVID-19.

The V call is TRBV30, the J call TRBJ2-2; 7 bases match TRBD2. The CDR3 totals 15 residues. The V segment lost 5 bases and the J segment 4 bases; nucleotides outside the gene matches: 10. Germline V gives CDR1 GTSNPN, CDR2 SVGIG (reference sequence). DNA of the CDR3: TGTGCCTGGTCAAAAGAGCGGGGTCCCACCGGGGAGCTGTTTTTT. Protein product: CAWSKERGPTGELFF.

The gene calls are TRBV6-2 or TRBV6-3 and TRBJ2-6, with 12 bases fitting TRBD1. The V gene end was trimmed by 0 bases and the J gene end by 2 bases; junction bases not matched to a gene: 5. The CDR3 extends over 19 amino acids. In germline, CDR1 is MNHEY, CDR2 SVGEGT. The CDR3 region has the DNA TGTGCCAGCAGTTACTCACTGGGACAGGGGGCTACTGGGGCCAACGTCCTGACTTTC. Residues: CASSYSLGQGATGANVLTF.

Only a few counts were recorded for this clone. The chain couples TRBV3-1 (or the pseudogene TRBV3-2) to TRBJ1-6, with TRBD1 identical over 7 bases. CDR3 size: 15 residues. Losses at the gene ends were 3 bases for V and 9 bases for J; bases not matched to a gene: 8. Germline CDR1 reads LGHDT; CDR2 reads YNNKEL (reference sequence). The CDR3: CASSHRDRDSSPLHF. The CDR3 DNA reads as TGTGCCAGCAGCCACCGAGACAGGGACAGTTCACCCCTCCACTTT.

This chain links TRBV5-1 with TRBJ2-2; possibly TRBD2 for D (6 bases). CDR1 and CDR2 (germline): SGHRS, YFSETQ. The CDR3 is 14 amino acids. The V and J ends lost 0 bases and 6 bases respectively, with 9 bases between them. The CDR3 sequence is CASSLVWGAGELFF. The CDR3 DNA follows: TGCGCCAGCAGCTTGGTGTGGGGGGCCGGGGAGCTGTTTTTT. Filled out from reference TRBV5-1 and TRBJ2-2, the complete variable domain reads KAGVTQTPRYLIKTRGQQVTLSCSPISGHRSVSWYQQTPGQGLQFLFEYFSETQRNKGNFPGRFSGRQFSNSRSEMNVSTLELGDSALYLCASSLVWGAGELFFGEGSRLTVL.

The chain recombines TRBV7-2 with TRBJ2-1; 7 bases are shared with TRBD1. J lost 4 bases, V lost 6 bases, and 9 bases had no gene match. Looked up from germline, CDR1 is SGHTA and CDR2 is FQGNSA. The CDR3 runs 15 residues. The CDR3 coding sequence is TGTGCCAGCAGTGCCGGGACAGACGCATACAATGAGCAGTTCTTC. The encoded protein is CASSAGTDAYNEQFF.

The chain links TRBV27 to TRBJ1-2; 7 nucleotides agree with TRBD1. Germline V gene sequence: CDR1 MNHEY, CDR2 SMNVEV (reference sequence). The CDR3 is made up of 14 amino acids. J was trimmed by 4 bases and V by 3 bases; bases with no gene match: 5. The CDR3 nucleotides read TGTGCCAGCAGTTTCTCGACAGGGTCCTATGGCTACACCTTC. This encodes CASSFSTGSYGYTF.

V gene TRBV29-1 combines with J gene TRBJ2-1, with D possibly TRBD2 on 6 matching bases. The CDR3 runs 14 residues. The germline gives CDR1 SQVTM, CDR2 ANQGSEA. V was clipped by 3 bases and J by 2 bases, with 11 bases between them. The CDR3 is CSVDAGRTYNEQFF. The CDR3 DNA is TGCAGCGTTGACGCAGGGAGGACCTACAATGAGCAGTTCTTC.

This clone was seen a single time. The CDR3 region is CSVPLRENTEAFF. DNA for the CDR3: TGCAGCGTTCCACTTCGGGAGAACACTGAAGCTTTCTTT. The chain combines TRBV29-1 with TRBJ1-1; D ambiguous. Between the trimmed V and J ends, which lost 5 bases and 1 base, there was a span of 11 bases. Germline loops: CDR1 SQVTM, CDR2 ANQGSEA. The CDR3 loop spans 13 amino acids.

The genes are TRBV7-2 and TRBJ1-2, with 10 nucleotides matching TRBD1. In germline, CDR1 is SGHTA, CDR2 FQGNSA. The V gene end was trimmed by 0 bases and the J gene end by 6 bases; junction bases not matched to a gene: 7. The CDR3 spans 16 residues. CDR3 amino acids: CASSLAPTGGLNGYTF. The CDR3 DNA sequence: TGTGCCAGCAGCTTAGCCCCGACAGGGGGCCTAAATGGCTACACCTTC.

This clone rates as medium-sized. CDR3 sequence (DNA): TGTGCCAGCAGCTCAGGACAGAATCAGCCCCAGCATTTT. Translation: CASSSGQNQPQHF. This chain connects TRBV5-4 to TRBJ1-5; the D gene is possibly TRBD1 (6 bases). This CDR3 region has 13 residues. V was pared by 3 bases and J by 4 bases, with 8 bases between. Germline loops: CDR1 SGHNT, CDR2 YYREEE (reference sequence).

This sequence joins TRBV4-3 and TRBJ2-3; 13 bases match TRBD2. CDR1 and CDR2 from the germline V gene are LGHNA and YSLEER. V dropped 2 bases and J dropped 2; count of bases not matched to a gene: 13. This CDR3 has 20 amino acids. The CDR3 region has the DNA TGCGCCAGCAGCCAAAAGACGCTTGGACTAGCGGGGGCCTCCACAGATACGCAGTATTTT. Its protein product is CASSQKTLGLAGASTDTQYF.

This chain connects TRBV12-3 or TRBV12-4 to TRBJ2-3; 7 nucleotides line up with TRBD1. The CDR3 runs 13 residues. V shed 6 bases, J shed 5 bases, and the junction held 5 bases outside the gene matches. CDR3 sequence: CASSFDRVDTQYF. The CDR3 region has the DNA TGTGCCAGCAGCTTCGACAGGGTAGATACGCAGTATTTT.

This clone has more than one count but fewer than ten. The chain couples TRBV7-9 to TRBJ1-2, with D possibly being TRBD1 (5 bases). Germline V CDR1 and CDR2: SEHNR, FQNEAQ (reference sequence). The ends were cut back, 4 bases at V and 7 bases at J, with 13 bases in the middle. CDR3 length: 13 residues. The CDR3 nucleotides are TGTGCCAGCAGCTCGAACCTAAGGGGTGGCTACACCTTC. Translation gives CASSSNLRGGYTF.

The table lists this clone with a count of one. The V call is TRBV5-5, the J call TRBJ1-2; 8 bases align to TRBD1. The V gene end was trimmed by 4 bases and the J gene end by 6 bases; junction bases not matched to a gene: 2. Germline CDR1 reads SGHKS; CDR2 reads YYEKEE (reference sequence). The CDR3 loop spans 12 amino acids. The CDR3 DNA sequence: TGTGCCAGCAGCCGACAGGGGAATGGCTACACCTTC. This encodes CASSRQGNGYTF.

The CDR3 bases are TGTGCCAGCAGTGAATGGACAGGGAAAGATACGCAGTATTTT. It translates to CASSEWTGKDTQYF. The chain combines TRBV2 with TRBJ2-3; 8 bases are shared with TRBD1. The CDR3 is made up of 14 amino acids. V dropped 2 bases and J dropped 5; count of bases not matched to a gene: 3. CDR1 and CDR2 from the germline V gene are SNHLY and FYNNEI.

The rearrangement links TRBV7-8 to TRBJ2-2; no reliable D call. From germline, CDR1 is SGHVS and CDR2 FQNEAQ. V lost 1 base, J lost 8 bases, and 8 bases lay in between. The CDR3 spans 13 residues. The CDR3 protein is CASSLVGSGELFF. CDR3 nucleotides: TGTGCCAGCAGCTTAGTCGGGTCAGGGGAGCTGTTTTTT.

The chain links TRBV6-5 to TRBJ2-1, with 7 bases matching TRBD2. Germline values: CDR1 MNHEY, CDR2 SVGAGI. This CDR3 spans 11 amino acids. Germline trimming cut 6 bases from V and 10 bases from J; bases unmatched to any gene: 3. The CDR3 spells CASRPAGEQFF. The CDR3 DNA sequence: TGTGCCAGCAGACCAGCGGGGGAGCAGTTCTTC.

By share, this clone ranks as medium-sized. The rearrangement joins TRBV5-6 to TRBJ1-6, with TRBD1 as a possible D gene (6 bases). Trimming took 2 bases from V and 9 from J, leaving 15 bases between them. The length of the CDR3 is 15 residues. From germline, CDR1 is SGHDT and CDR2 YYEEEE. CDR3 amino acids: CASSLGGLPLSPLHF. CDR3 DNA sequence: TGTGCCAGCAGCTTAGGGGGTCTCCCCCTTTCACCCCTCCACTTT.

The chain links TRBV7-2 to TRBJ2-1; D gene unclear. Germline CDR1 SGHTA, CDR2 FQGNSA. The germline V and J ends were trimmed by 3 bases and 6 bases, with 6 bases remaining between them. The CDR3 is 12 residues long. The CDR3 nucleotides read TGTGCCAGCAGCTTCTTAGTCAATGAGCAGTTCTTC. Translation gives CASSFLVNEQFF.

The chain employs TRBV30 and TRBJ1-4, with 9 bases that match TRBD1. The V and J ends lost 2 bases and 5 bases, in that order; junction bases with no gene match: 3. CDR1 and CDR2 (germline): GTSNPN, SVGIG (reference sequence). This CDR3 has 14 residues. The CDR3 DNA reads as TGTGCCTGGAGTTCCGGGACAGGGAATGAAAAACTGTTTTTT. Amino acid sequence: CAWSSGTGNEKLFF.

The V call is TRBV4-3, the J call TRBJ1-4; D gene unclear. Trimming pared 1 base from V and 5 bases from J, leaving 11 bases between. This CDR3 spans 15 amino acids. The germline V gene encodes CDR1 LGHNA and CDR2 YSLEER. The CDR3: CASSQARHQNEKLFF. The CDR3 bases are TGCGCCAGCAGCCAAGCGAGGCACCAAAATGAAAAACTGTTTTTT.

V usage is TRBV11-2 and J usage is TRBJ1-1, with D perhaps TRBD1 (6 bases). V was trimmed by 4 bases and J by 4 bases, leaving 16 bases between them. The germline V gene encodes CDR1 SGHAT and CDR2 FQNNGV. This CDR3 is 15 amino acids long. CDR3 bases: TGTGCCAGCAGCTGGCTACAGGGTCTGGGCACTGAAGCTTTCTTT. Protein sequence: CASSWLQGLGTEAFF.

The V call is TRBV7-2, the J call TRBJ2-3, with TRBD2 matching over 8 bases. CDR3 length equals 17 residues. Germline lookup yields CDR1 SGHTA and CDR2 FQGNSA. The V gene end was trimmed by 6 bases and the J gene end by 3 bases; junction bases not matched to a gene: 14. The CDR3 spells CASSYFALSGGTDTQYF. CDR3 nucleotides: TGTGCCAGCAGTTACTTCGCCCTCAGCGGGGGTACAGATACGCAGTATTTT.

The chain recombines TRBV2 with TRBJ1-1; D remains unclear. This CDR3 is 15 amino acids long. The germline gives CDR1 SNHLY, CDR2 FYNNEI. V was pared by 6 bases and J by 0 bases, with 14 bases between. The CDR3 region is CASSDSDTLNTEAFF. The CDR3 DNA is TGTGCCAGCAGCGATTCCGACACTTTGAACACTGAAGCTTTCTTT.

V is TRBV27 and J is TRBJ2-3; 9 nucleotides match TRBD2. With 0 bases clipped from V and 5 bases from J, the junction kept 9 bases outside the gene matches. CDR3 length: 17 residues. Germline lookup yields CDR1 MNHEY and CDR2 SMNVEV (reference sequence). The CDR3 DNA is TGTGCCAGCAGTTTATCGGGGGCGGGGGGGCAAAGAGATACGCAGTATTTT. Its protein product is CASSLSGAGGQRDTQYF.

This clone was seen just once. This rearrangement joins TRBV9 to TRBJ1-4; 9 nucleotides line up with TRBD1. The germline V gene encodes CDR1 SGDLS and CDR2 YYNGEE. The ends lost 0 bases at V and 7 bases at J; junction bases unmatched: 4. This CDR3 has 15 residues. The CDR3 sequence is CASSVDDRGAEKLFF. CDR3 nucleotide sequence: TGTGCCAGCAGCGTAGATGACAGGGGGGCTGAAAAACTGTTTTTT.

The CDR3 DNA reads as TGTGCCAGCAGCTTACTCTCGGGACAGGGATACGAGCAGTACTTC. It encodes CASSLLSGQGYEQYF. This chain joins TRBV7-2 and TRBJ2-7, with TRBD1 matching 9 bases. V lost 2 bases and J lost 4; bases outside the gene matches: 6. In germline, CDR1 is SGHTA, CDR2 FQGNSA. The CDR3 spans 15 residues.

V usage is TRBV7-2 and J usage is TRBJ2-6, with D maybe TRBD1 (5 bases). This CDR3 is 18 amino acids long. Germline V lookup: CDR1 SGHTA, CDR2 FQGNSA. Trimming shortened V by 1 base and J by 2 bases, and 15 bases separated the two germline ends. In DNA, the CDR3 is TGTGCCAGCAGCTTAGTTTTAGGGGCTGGAACTGGGGCCAACGTCCTGACTTTC. Protein: CASSLVLGAGTGANVLTF.

The chain combines TRBV6-2 or TRBV6-3 with TRBJ1-2, with TRBD1 matching over 11 bases. This CDR3 is built from 14 residues. V lost 5 bases, J lost 4 bases, and 3 bases stayed unmatched. Per the germline V gene, CDR1 is MNHEY and CDR2 is SVGEGT. CDR3 DNA: TGTGCCAGCAGTACCGGGACAGGGGGCTATGGCTACACCTTC. It specifies CASSTGTGGYGYTF.

The chain has TRBV27 and TRBJ2-3, with D possibly matching TRBD2 (5 bases). The germline V gene has CDR1 MNHEY and CDR2 SMNVEV (reference sequence). The CDR3 totals 15 residues. The V gene lost 11 bases and the J gene lost 4 bases, with 22 bases spanning the gap. The CDR3 nucleotides read TGTGCCTCCTCAAGGGAGCAGGTTGATCCAGATACGCAGTATTTT. Its translation is CASSREQVDPDTQYF.